Here is one TCR beta chain with its context. Each sample yielded at least 6 million isolated PBMCs. These data are taken from a study of blood T cells in healthy people across ages. For the second PCR, which ran for about 6 to 12 cycles, a sample-barcoded 5' primer and a J-beta primer mix were used. MiXCR, applied by TCRdb to the 5' RACE reads, yields one record per CDR3 protein. The sample lists around 1.1 million distinct CDR3 sequences; 35% to 45% were seen once. The CDR3 is made up of 15 amino acids. Germline trimming cut 6 bases from V and 8 bases from J; bases unmatched to any gene: 11. The germline gives CDR1 MDHEN, CDR2 SYDVKM.

The material sequenced was blood. This clonotype was obtained from a man between 18 and 35 years old in good health. The chain combines TRBV28 with TRBJ1-4; 8 bases map to TRBD1. CDR3 amino acids: CASRPADREREKLFF. The CDR3 DNA is TGTGCCAGCAGACCCGCGGACAGGGAAAGGGAAAAACTGTTTTTT.